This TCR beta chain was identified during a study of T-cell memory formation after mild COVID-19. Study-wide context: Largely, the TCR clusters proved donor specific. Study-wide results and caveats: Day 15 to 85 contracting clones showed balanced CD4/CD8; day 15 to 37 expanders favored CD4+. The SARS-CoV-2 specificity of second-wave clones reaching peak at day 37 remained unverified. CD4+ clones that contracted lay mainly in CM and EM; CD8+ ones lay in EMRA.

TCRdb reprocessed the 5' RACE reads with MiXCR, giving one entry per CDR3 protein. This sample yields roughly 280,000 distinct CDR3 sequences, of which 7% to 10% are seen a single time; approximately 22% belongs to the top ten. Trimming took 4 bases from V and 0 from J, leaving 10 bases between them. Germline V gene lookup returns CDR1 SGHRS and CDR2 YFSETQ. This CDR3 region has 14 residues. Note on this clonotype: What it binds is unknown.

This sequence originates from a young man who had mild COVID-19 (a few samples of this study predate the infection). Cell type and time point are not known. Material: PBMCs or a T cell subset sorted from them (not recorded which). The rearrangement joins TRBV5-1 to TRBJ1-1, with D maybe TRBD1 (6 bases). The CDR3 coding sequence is TGCGCCAGCAGCGTGGGGACAATGAACACTGAAGCTTTCTTT. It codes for CASSVGTMNTEAFF.